This T cell receptor beta chain was recorded in a study of T cells after yellow fever vaccination. Study results and caveats: Abundant clonotypes from the bulk population could have been carried over as contaminants into FACS-sorted repertoires.

This CDR3 spans 13 amino acids. V shed 7 bases and J shed 0 bases, with 9 bases lying between them. Germline V gene data show CDR1 as SNHLY and CDR2 as FYNNEI. TCRdb processed the 5' RACE reads anew with MiXCR; each CDR3 protein has one entry. The profile shows approximately 70,000 distinct CDR3 sequences, just over 6.5% of them singletons. This clonotype has at least ten counts. What it binds is unknown. This material consisted of CD8+ T cells sorted from PBMCs, taken approximately 47 days after the first yellow fever vaccination. The sequence came from a young man who received the YFV17D yellow fever vaccine. The V and J genes are TRBV2 and TRBJ1-1; D remains unclear. DNA for the CDR3: TGTGCCAGCAATTGGGAGCTGAACACTGAAGCTTTCTTT. Its protein is CASNWELNTEAFF. Full variable domain (outside the CDR3, taken from reference TRBV2 and TRBJ1-1): EPEVTQTPSHQVTQMGQEVILRCVPISNHLYFYWYRQILGQKVEFLVSFYNNEISEKSEIFDDQFSVERPDGSNFTLKIRSTKLEDSAMYFCASNWELNTEAFFGQGTRLTVV.